This is a list of T cell receptor beta chains from one sample in a study of T-cell memory formation after mild COVID-19. TCRdb recomputed calls from the 5' RACE reads with MiXCR, one row per CDR3 protein. The data show around 370,000 distinct CDR3 sequences, 20% to 25% seen once. The specimen sequenced was PBMCs or a T cell subset sorted from them (not recorded which). These receptors were collected from an adult woman who had mild COVID-19 (a few samples of this study predate the infection). Cell type and time point are not known. Each CDR3 is given without its conserved first and last residue.

v_call	j_call	cdr3_aa
TRBV20-1	TRBJ2-7	SARRENRYEQY
TRBV5-1	TRBJ2-3	ASSSGRTALTDTQY
TRBV20-1	TRBJ2-7	SARVGLLSSYEQY
TRBV29-1	TRBJ1-1	SGISGNTEAF
TRBV20-1	TRBJ2-1	SARDAGTNRHNEQF
TRBV6-1	TRBJ2-7	ASGLAGGPGREQY
TRBV15	TRBJ2-1	ATSRGSGGSRNEQF
TRBV13	TRBJ1-1	ASSYGGNAEAF
TRBV6-6	TRBJ2-3	ASSTERGYTDTQY
TRBV6-6	TRBJ1-1	ASSYAQANTEAF
TRBV15	TRBJ2-1	ATSTSGRAFNNEQF
TRBV4-2	TRBJ2-7	ASSQDASGGSYEQY
TRBV5-1	TRBJ2-3	ASSLAGGIHTDTQY
TRBV4-1	TRBJ2-7	ASSQGQEFYEQY
TRBV12-3/TRBV12-4	TRBJ1-1	ASSLGAALNTEAF
TRBV12-3/TRBV12-4	TRBJ1-1	ASSLGPGGAF
TRBV9	TRBJ2-2	ASRGGNTGELF
TRBV12-5	TRBJ1-2	ASGPRTGEKGYT
TRBV5-6	TRBJ1-1	ASSSGTGVEAF
TRBV7-2	TRBJ2-7	AIPLPDSYEQY
TRBV18	TRBJ2-7	ASSPSRTGTTYEQY
TRBV10-3	TRBJ2-1	ATEQTSGGEQF
TRBV4-2	TRBJ1-2	ASSQDLFTGLQSSYGYT
TRBV28	TRBJ2-3	ASSFLFSTADTDTQY
TRBV6-4	TRBJ2-3	ASSSGLYTDTQY
TRBV7-6	TRBJ2-7	ASSYTGESYEQY
TRBV15	TRBJ2-4	ATSKPAFKREEVIQY
TRBV4-1	TRBJ2-5	ASGDRDRQETQY